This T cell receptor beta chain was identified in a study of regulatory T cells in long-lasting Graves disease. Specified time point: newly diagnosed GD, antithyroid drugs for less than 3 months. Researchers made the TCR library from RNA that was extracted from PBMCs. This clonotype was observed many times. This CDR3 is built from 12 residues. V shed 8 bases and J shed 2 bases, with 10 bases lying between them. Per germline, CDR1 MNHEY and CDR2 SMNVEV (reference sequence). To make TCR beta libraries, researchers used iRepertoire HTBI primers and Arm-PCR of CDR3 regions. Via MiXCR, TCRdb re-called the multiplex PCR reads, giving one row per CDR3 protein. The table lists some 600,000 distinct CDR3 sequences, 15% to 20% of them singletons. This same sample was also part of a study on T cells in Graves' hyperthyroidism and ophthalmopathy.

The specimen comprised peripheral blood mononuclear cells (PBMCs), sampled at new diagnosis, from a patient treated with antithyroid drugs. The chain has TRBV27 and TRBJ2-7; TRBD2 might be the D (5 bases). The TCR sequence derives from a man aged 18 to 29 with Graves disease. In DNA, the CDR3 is TGTGCCAGCTGGAGGTCCCCCTACGAGCAGTACTTC. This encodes CASWRSPYEQYF.